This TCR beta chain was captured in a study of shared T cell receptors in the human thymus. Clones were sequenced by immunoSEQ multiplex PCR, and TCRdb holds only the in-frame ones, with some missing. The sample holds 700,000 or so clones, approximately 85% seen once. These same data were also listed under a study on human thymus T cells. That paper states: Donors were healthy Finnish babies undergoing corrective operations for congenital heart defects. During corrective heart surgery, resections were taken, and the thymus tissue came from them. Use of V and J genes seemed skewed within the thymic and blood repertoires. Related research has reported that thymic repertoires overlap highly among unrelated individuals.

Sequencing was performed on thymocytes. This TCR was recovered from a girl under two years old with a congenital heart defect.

For the CDR3, the DNA is TGTGCTAGTGGTTTCGCCGCGGGGGCTCCCACGGATACGCAGTATTTT. Translated: CASGFAAGAPTDTQYF. The gene calls are TRBV12-5 and TRBJ2-3; TRBD2 might be the D (7 bases). The germline V gene has CDR1 LGHNT and CDR2 FRNRAP. Between the trimmed V and J ends, which lost 3 bases and 6 bases, there was a span of 19 bases. The CDR3 consists of 16 residues.